These 23 T cell receptor beta chains were all obtained from the same sample, sequenced in a study of blood T cell repertoires in COVID-19. The table came from immunoSEQ multiplex PCR; TCRdb's copy has only in-frame clones and leaves some out. The sample gives under 500,000 clones, roughly 87% of which show up once; approximately 2% is in the top ten. The sequenced sample was PBMCs or T cells enriched from blood (not recorded which). The receptor source for this set is a woman aged 18-29 years with acute COVID-19.

The chain carries TRBV5-4 and TRBJ2-7, with TRBD2 matching over 11 bases. Germline CDR1 SGHNT, CDR2 YYREEE (reference sequence). This CDR3 contains 19 residues. V was pared by 1 base and J by 2 bases, with 14 bases of the junction left unmatched. The chain's CDR3 is CASSLLSRTSGQKPYEQYF. DNA for the CDR3: TGTGCCAGCAGCTTGTTGTCCAGGACTAGCGGGCAAAAGCCCTACGAGCAGTACTTC.

J is TRBJ2-3 and V is TRBV7-9; perhaps TRBD2 as D (6 bases). V lost 2 bases, J lost 0 bases, and 9 bases lay in between. The CDR3 consists of 15 residues. The germline gives CDR1 SEHNR, CDR2 FQNEAQ (reference sequence). DNA for the CDR3: TGTGCCAGCAGCTTATTTGCGGGGAGCACAGATACGCAGTATTTT. As protein: CASSLFAGSTDTQYF.

This sequence joins TRBV18 and TRBJ1-1; possibly TRBD1 for D (6 bases). The CDR3 totals 13 residues. Trimming cost V 1 base and J 5 bases, with 8 bases left between them. Germline assignment: CDR1 KGHSH and CDR2 LQKENI. CDR3 loop: CASSPQRGTEAFF. CDR3 in DNA: TGTGCCAGCTCACCACAAAGGGGGACTGAAGCTTTCTTT. Full variable domain (remainder filled in from reference TRBV18 and TRBJ1-1): NAGVMQNPRHLVRRRGQEARLRCSPMKGHSHVYWYRQLPEEGLKFMVYLQKENIIDESGMPKERFSAEFPKEGPSILRIQQVVRGDSAAYFCASSPQRGTEAFFGQGTRLTVV.

The chain recombines TRBV4-3 with TRBJ1-2; 9 bases agree with TRBD1. Germline CDR1 is LGHNA and CDR2 is YSLEER. CDR3 size: 16 residues. The junction had 9 bases not matched to a gene; V was cut back by 0 bases and J by 7 bases. The CDR3 protein is CASSQENVGQGGGYTF. The CDR3 DNA follows: TGCGCCAGCAGCCAAGAGAATGTGGGACAGGGCGGTGGCTACACCTTC.

This clone appeared once. The chain is built from TRBV6-2 or TRBV6-3 and TRBJ2-5; 7 nucleotides line up with TRBD2. The CDR3 has 17 amino acids. The germline V gene encodes CDR1 MNHEY and CDR2 SVGEGT. With V trimmed by 2 bases and J by 0 bases, 9 bases remained unmatched. The CDR3 protein is CASSYPGRGTNQETQYF. CDR3 coding DNA: TGTGCCAGCAGTTACCCTGGGCGTGGGACTAACCAAGAGACCCAGTACTTC.

Points on this clone: Additional DNA sequences in this sample encode the identical CDR3. The chain recombines TRBV27 with TRBJ1-5, with a weak D call TRBD1 (5 bases). The ends were cut back, 2 bases at V and 1 base at J, with 6 bases in the middle. Germline loops: CDR1 MNHEY, CDR2 SMNVEV (reference sequence). The CDR3 covers 14 residues. Written as DNA, the CDR3 is TGTGCCAGCAGTTTACGGGGGAGCAATCAGCCCCAGCATTTT. As protein: CASSLRGSNQPQHF.

The chain couples TRBV7-2 to TRBJ1-4, with D maybe TRBD1 (5 bases). Trimming stripped 4 bases from V and 3 bases from J, with 12 bases between. The CDR3 is 15 amino acids. The germline gives CDR1 SGHTA, CDR2 FQGNSA. The CDR3 protein is CASSYGALANEKLFF. CDR3 in DNA: TGTGCCAGCAGCTATGGGGCTTTGGCTAATGAAAAACTGTTTTTT.

This chain joins TRBV27 and TRBJ2-7; 9 positions match TRBD1. Unmatched junction bases numbered 2, after V lost 5 bases and J lost 6 bases. The germline V gene has CDR1 MNHEY and CDR2 SMNVEV (reference sequence). The CDR3 contains 12 residues. The CDR3 sequence is CASSRDRVEQYF. The DNA of the CDR3 is TGTGCCAGCAGTCGGGACAGGGTCGAGCAGTACTTC.

This clone has only a few counts. The chain couples TRBV6-4 to TRBJ2-1; TRBD2 matches 7 bases. The J segment lost 9 bases and the V segment lost 2 bases, leaving 4 bases of the junction unmatched. Germline V CDR1 and CDR2: MRHNA, SNTAGT. The length of the CDR3 is 13 residues. The CDR3: CASSDQGGGEQFF. The CDR3 DNA reads as TGTGCCAGCAGTGACCAGGGCGGGGGTGAGCAGTTCTTC.

This clone was recorded only once. The chain couples TRBV5-5 to TRBJ1-4; D gene uncertain. The V gene's germline CDR1 is SGHKS and CDR2 YYEKEE (reference sequence). This CDR3 is 14 amino acids long. Trimming pared 3 bases from V and 0 bases from J, leaving 6 bases between. This chain's CDR3 is CASSYTSTNEKLFF. CDR3 DNA sequence: TGTGCCAGCAGCTACACCTCAACTAATGAAAAACTGTTTTTT.

J is TRBJ2-1 and V is TRBV28; D is uncertain. Per germline, CDR1 MDHEN and CDR2 SYDVKM. The CDR3 consists of 10 residues. Trimming took off 8 bases at V and 9 bases at J, with 8 bases between the two ends. CDR3 sequence: CASGVGEQFF. CDR3 nucleotide sequence: TGTGCCAGCGGAGTAGGTGAGCAGTTCTTC.

V is TRBV13 and J is TRBJ1-3, with D hard to call. The CDR3 has 15 amino acids. CDR1 and CDR2 from the germline V gene are PRHDT and FYEKMQ (reference sequence). V was cut by 1 base and J by 2 bases, with 9 bases left in between. The CDR3 nucleotides are TGTGCCAGCAGCTTAGTGTCTGGGCCTGGAAACACCATATATTTT. Translation: CASSLVSGPGNTIYF.

This clone was seen only once. CDR3 nucleotides: TGTGCCAGTAGTATGGGGACTAGCGGCACAGATACGCAGTATTTT. This encodes CASSMGTSGTDTQYF. V gene TRBV19 combines with J gene TRBJ2-3; TRBD2 aligns across 10 bases. CDR3 length equals 15 residues. Germline-derived CDR1 and CDR2 are LNHDA and SQIVND (reference sequence). V gave up 3 bases and J gave up 1 base; unmatched junction bases: 1. The entire variable domain, with the rest obtained from reference TRBV19 and TRBJ2-3, is as follows: DGGITQSPKYLFRKEGQNVTLSCEQNLNHDAMYWYRQDPGQGLRLIYYSQIVNDFQKGDIAEGYSVSREKKESFPLTVTSAQKNPTAFYLCASSMGTSGTDTQYFGPGTRLTVL.

The V and J genes are TRBV11-2 and TRBJ1-1, with a possible D match to TRBD1 (6 bases). Trimming took 1 base from V and 0 from J, leaving 12 bases between them. Germline-derived CDR1 and CDR2 are SGHAT and FQNNGV. There are 16 residues in the CDR3. Written as DNA, the CDR3 is TGTGCCAGCAGCTTAGTTAGGGGGAGCGTGAACACTGAAGCTTTCTTT. Translated, it gives CASSLVRGSVNTEAFF. The entire variable domain, with the rest obtained from reference TRBV11-2 and TRBJ1-1, is as follows: EAGVAQSPRYKIIEKRQSVAFWCNPISGHATLYWYQQILGQGPKLLIQFQNNGVVDDSQLPKDRFSAERLKGVDSTLKIQPAKLEDSAVYLCASSLVRGSVNTEAFFGQGTRLTVV.

The chain carries TRBV7-2 and TRBJ2-1; a weak D match, TRBD1 (6 bases). The V gene's germline CDR1 is SGHTA and CDR2 FQGNSA. The V and J ends lost 1 base and 10 bases respectively, with 14 bases between them. The CDR3 extends over 14 amino acids. The CDR3 protein is CASSLGGQGLEQFF. For the CDR3, the DNA is TGTGCCAGCAGCTTAGGGGGTCAGGGGCTCGAGCAGTTCTTC.

The chain uses TRBV7-2 and TRBJ2-2; a possible D gene is TRBD2 (5 bases). Trimming left V 2 bases short and J 2 bases short, with 12 bases between. Germline V gene sequence: CDR1 SGHTA, CDR2 FQGNSA. The CDR3 length is 16 residues. CDR3 sequence (DNA): TGTGCCAGCAGCTTACGGGGTGGCAAAAACACCGGGGAGCTGTTTTTT. This codes for CASSLRGGKNTGELFF.

The chain carries TRBV4-1 and TRBJ1-5; D remains ambiguous. Germline V lookup: CDR1 MGHRA, CDR2 YSYEKL. V dropped 1 base and J dropped 12 bases, with 22 bases sitting between them. The CDR3 extends over 16 amino acids. The CDR3 DNA reads TGCGCCAGCAGCCAAGTCACTGGGCCTCCTGGTGGGCACCAGCATTTT. This translates into CASSQVTGPPGGHQHF.

J is TRBJ2-1 and V is TRBV24-1; D remains unclear. Germline-derived CDR1 and CDR2 are KGHDR and SFDVKD. The CDR3 contains 14 residues. Trimming pared 3 bases from V and 4 bases from J, leaving 9 bases between. CDR3 amino acids: CATSDPQDYNEQFF. The CDR3 coding sequence is TGTGCCACCAGTGATCCTCAGGATTACAATGAGCAGTTCTTC.

This clone was seen only a few times. The V call is TRBV18, the J call TRBJ2-1; tentatively, D is TRBD1 (6 bases). There are 14 residues in the CDR3. CDR1 KGHSH and CDR2 LQKENI come from the germline V gene. V was trimmed by 8 bases and J by 8 bases, leaving 19 bases between them. The CDR3 is CASAPTNQGHEQFF. The CDR3 nucleotides read TGTGCCAGCGCCCCAACGAACCAGGGGCATGAGCAGTTCTTC.

The gene calls are TRBV3-1 (or the pseudogene TRBV3-2) and TRBJ2-7; 7 bases map to TRBD1. The CDR3 covers 14 residues. J was trimmed by 1 base and V by 1 base; bases with no gene match: 1. Looked up from germline, CDR1 is LGHDT and CDR2 is YNNKEL (reference sequence). The CDR3 here is CASSQGTGSYEQYF. The CDR3 nucleotides are TGTGCCAGCAGCCAAGGGACAGGTTCCTACGAGCAGTACTTC.

The CDR3 region has the DNA TGCGCCAGCAGCCCGGGACTAGCGGGAGTACGAGAGACCCAGTACTTC. Encoded protein: CASSPGLAGVRETQYF. The chain has TRBV4-1 and TRBJ2-5; 14 nucleotides align to TRBD2. J was trimmed by 4 bases and V by 4 bases; bases with no gene match: 5. Germline CDR1 and CDR2: MGHRA and YSYEKL. The CDR3 runs 16 residues.

The chain couples TRBV6-1 to TRBJ2-7; D possibly corresponds to TRBD2 (6 bases). Per germline, CDR1 MNHNS and CDR2 SASEGT. V shed 3 bases and J shed 7 bases, with 16 bases lying between them. This CDR3 has 14 amino acids. CDR3 in amino acids: CASSEVAGPREQYF. The CDR3 DNA is TGTGCCAGCAGTGAGGTGGCGGGGCCCCGAGAGCAGTACTTC.

The V gene is TRBV2, the J gene TRBJ2-3, with 14 bases fitting TRBD2. V lost 7 bases to trimming and J lost 2 bases; unmatched junction nucleotides: 5. Germline V lookup: CDR1 SNHLY, CDR2 FYNNEI. The CDR3 runs to 16 residues. CDR3 bases: TGTGCCAGCACCCCGGGACTAGCGGGGGCCACAGATACGCAGTATTTT. It yields the protein CASTPGLAGATDTQYF. Full variable domain (remainder filled in from reference TRBV2 and TRBJ2-3): EPEVTQTPSHQVTQMGQEVILRCVPISNHLYFYWYRQILGQKVEFLVSFYNNEISEKSEIFDDQFSVERPDGSNFTLKIRSTKLEDSAMYFCASTPGLAGATDTQYFGPGTRLTVL.